The 26 T cell receptor beta chains given below trace back to one sample, sequenced in a study of CD8 T cells in ankylosing spondylitis. TCRdb re-called the 5' RACE reads through MiXCR, storing one row per CDR3 protein. The profile covers 7,500 to 10,000 distinct CDR3 sequences, with about 6% appearing a single time and approximately 40% taken by the ten largest. Sequences were obtained from blood, either unsorted or a sorted T cell fraction (not recorded which). All receptors derive from a female donor with ankylosing spondylitis or in good health (not recorded which).

This clonotype was counted many times. The chain carries TRBV9 and TRBJ2-7, with D perhaps given as TRBD1 or TRBD2 (7 bases each). Germline lookup yields CDR1 SGDLS and CDR2 YYNGEE. V was pared by 4 bases and J by 2 bases, with 19 bases between. This CDR3 has 16 residues. For the CDR3, the DNA is TGTGCCAGCAGCCCAGGGGGGCGGGAGCCCCCCTACGAGCAGTACTTC. Encoded protein: CASSPGGREPPYEQYF.

This clonotype was counted at least ten times. The CDR3 coding sequence is TGTGCCAGCAGCGTAGCGGGACAGGGGTCCGGTGAAAAACTGTTTTTT. Translated, it gives CASSVAGQGSGEKLFF. The chain recombines TRBV9 with TRBJ1-4; 10 bases are a match to TRBD1. The CDR3 covers 16 residues. The V segment lost 0 bases and the J segment 7 bases; nucleotides outside the gene matches: 6. Germline V gives CDR1 SGDLS, CDR2 YYNGEE.

This clonotype is medium-sized (0.01 to 0.1%) in the sample. The chain links TRBV9 to TRBJ2-4; either TRBD1 or TRBD2 may fit D (6 bases each). CDR3 length: 15 residues. Germline V lookup: CDR1 SGDLS, CDR2 YYNGEE. Trimming took 4 bases from V and 8 from J, leaving 19 bases between them. The CDR3 loop is CASSPGRSGAYIQYF. The CDR3 DNA reads TGTGCCAGCAGCCCAGGCCGGTCGGGGGCGTACATTCAGTACTTC.

This clonotype was counted at least ten times. CDR3 region: CASSGTGPAGANVLTF. The CDR3, as DNA: TGTGCCAGCAGCGGAACAGGGCCGGCTGGGGCCAACGTCCTGACTTTC. The gene calls are TRBV9 and TRBJ2-6; D is perhaps TRBD1 (6 bases). Between the trimmed V and J ends, which lost 3 bases and 2 bases, there was a span of 12 bases. The CDR3 loop spans 16 amino acids. The V gene's germline CDR1 is SGDLS and CDR2 YYNGEE.

This clonotype was seen at least ten times. The chain uses TRBV9 and TRBJ2-5; 9 bases are a match to TRBD1. V lost 3 bases, J lost 0 bases, and 6 bases stayed unmatched. CDR1 is SGDLS, CDR2 YYNGEE, per germline. This CDR3 is built from 16 residues. The CDR3 loop reads CASSEGDRADQETQYF. CDR3 coding DNA: TGTGCCAGCAGCGAGGGGGACAGGGCCGACCAAGAGACCCAGTACTTC.

This clonotype has at least ten counts. This chain uses TRBV9 with TRBJ2-3, with 8 positions matching TRBD2. The CDR3 covers 14 residues. Germline-derived CDR1 and CDR2 are SGDLS and YYNGEE. The trim removed 4 bases at V and 7 bases at J, leaving 8 bases unmatched. The CDR3 sequence is CASSSSGSGYTQYF. CDR3 nucleotide sequence: TGTGCCAGCAGCTCCAGCGGGAGTGGGTATACGCAGTATTTT.

The chain uses TRBV18 and TRBJ2-1, with TRBD2 as a possible D gene (5 bases). Looked up from germline, CDR1 is KGHSH and CDR2 is LQKENI. The CDR3 has 15 amino acids. The germline V and J ends were trimmed by 3 bases and 0 bases, with 9 bases remaining between them. As DNA, the CDR3 is TGTGCCAGCTCACCGGGAGCTAGCTCCTACAATGAGCAGTTCTTC. It is translated as CASSPGASSYNEQFF.

The genes are TRBV9 and TRBJ2-2; TRBD2 agrees at 8 bases. In germline, CDR1 is SGDLS, CDR2 YYNGEE. After removal of 4 bases from V and 0 bases from J, the junction contained 8 bases not matched to a gene. CDR3 length equals 17 residues. The CDR3 here is CASSPGLAGANTGELFF. The CDR3 nucleotides read TGTGCCAGCAGCCCAGGTCTAGCGGGCGCGAACACCGGGGAGCTGTTTTTT. Using reference TRBV9 and TRBJ2-2 for the parts outside the CDR3, the full variable domain is DSGVTQTPKHLITATGQRVTLRCSPRSGDLSVYWYQQSLDQGLQFLIQYYNGEERAKGNILERFSAQQFPDLHSELNLSSLELGDSALYFCASSPGLAGANTGELFFGEGSRLTVL.

By frequency in the sample, this clonotype is medium-sized. CDR3 sequence reads: CASSVEGSTDTQYF. For the CDR3, the DNA is TGTGCCAGCAGCGTGGAGGGCAGCACAGATACGCAGTATTTT. The chain has TRBV9 and TRBJ2-3; TRBD2 might be the D (6 bases). The ends were cut back, 2 bases at V and 0 bases at J, with 7 bases in the middle. Germline CDR1 is SGDLS and CDR2 is YYNGEE. The CDR3 extends over 14 amino acids.

This clonotype is deemed medium-sized. The rearrangement joins TRBV9 to TRBJ2-5, with TRBD2 identical over 7 bases. CDR1 is SGDLS, CDR2 YYNGEE, per germline. The CDR3 is made up of 16 amino acids. J gave up 4 bases and V 4 bases, and 13 bases lay outside the gene matches. CDR3 sequence: CASSTGLVSSLETQYF. The DNA for the CDR3 is TGTGCCAGCAGCACAGGACTAGTGTCCTCCTTAGAGACCCAGTACTTC.

Many counts were recorded for this clonotype. This chain joins TRBV9 and TRBJ1-5; D unresolved. Germline V lookup: CDR1 SGDLS, CDR2 YYNGEE. The CDR3 totals 15 residues. Trimming shortened V by 0 bases and J by 0 bases, and 7 bases separated the two germline ends. In DNA form, the CDR3 reads TGTGCCAGCAGCGTAGGGGATGATAGCAATCAGCCCCAGCATTTT. Residues: CASSVGDDSNQPQHF.

This clonotype was observed many times. The chain links TRBV9 to TRBJ2-2, with 8 bases that match TRBD2. The CDR3 is made up of 16 amino acids. V was clipped by 0 bases and J by 5 bases; unmatched bases: 6. The V gene's germline CDR1 is SGDLS and CDR2 YYNGEE. DNA for the CDR3: TGTGCCAGCAGCGTAGAGATTAGCGGGACTACCGGGGAGCTGTTTTTT. Translated, it gives CASSVEISGTTGELFF.

This clonotype was seen at least ten times. The V gene is TRBV9, the J gene TRBJ2-5, with D perhaps given as TRBD1 or TRBD2 (6 bases each). Germline values: CDR1 SGDLS, CDR2 YYNGEE. The V end lost 0 bases, the J end lost 5 bases, and 8 bases lay between the germline ends. The CDR3 spans 13 residues. CDR3 amino acids: CASSVAGGETQYF. The CDR3 nucleotides read TGTGCCAGCAGCGTAGCCGGGGGCGAGACCCAGTACTTC.

This clonotype has at least ten counts. The J gene is TRBJ1-3, the V gene TRBV9; D ambiguous. Germline-derived CDR1 and CDR2 are SGDLS and YYNGEE. Trimming cost V 4 bases and J 8 bases, with 19 bases left between them. The CDR3 is made up of 15 amino acids. In nucleotides, the CDR3 is TGTGCCAGCAGCCCCGACGAATCTCTGGAACACACCATATATTTT. Residues: CASSPDESLEHTIYF.

Sample share makes this clonotype medium-sized. This chain links TRBV9 with TRBJ2-7; TRBD2 aligns across 11 bases. With 0 bases clipped from V and 4 bases from J, the junction kept 3 bases outside the gene matches. This CDR3 contains 15 residues. Germline values: CDR1 SGDLS, CDR2 YYNGEE. This chain's CDR3 is CASSVDGTSGYEQYF. CDR3 sequence (DNA): TGTGCCAGCAGCGTAGATGGGACTAGCGGATACGAGCAGTACTTC.

The V gene is TRBV9, the J gene TRBJ2-5, with TRBD2 matching over 13 bases. Germline V lookup: CDR1 SGDLS, CDR2 YYNGEE. This CDR3 contains 16 residues. The V and J ends lost 2 bases and 3 bases, in that order; junction bases with no gene match: 4. As DNA, the CDR3 is TGTGCCAGCAGCGTCACTGGACTAGCGGGGGAAGAGACCCAGTACTTC. Its translation is CASSVTGLAGEETQYF.

This clonotype is medium-sized (0.01 to 0.1%) within its sample. The V gene is TRBV9, the J gene TRBJ1-1; D gene ambiguous. Germline V gene sequence: CDR1 SGDLS, CDR2 YYNGEE. This CDR3 has 13 amino acids. Trimming stripped 4 bases from V and 0 bases from J, with 7 bases between. The CDR3 here is CASSPEVNTEAFF. CDR3 nucleotide sequence: TGTGCCAGCAGCCCAGAGGTGAACACTGAAGCTTTCTTT.

Many counts were recorded for this clonotype. The J gene is TRBJ1-5, the V gene TRBV9, with D possibly matching TRBD1 (6 bases). With 0 bases removed from V and 5 bases from J, the gap between germline ends came to 15 bases. Germline CDR1 reads SGDLS; CDR2 reads YYNGEE. The CDR3 runs to 16 residues. This CDR3 is CASSVDPGPGDQPQHF. In DNA, the CDR3 is TGTGCCAGCAGCGTAGATCCGGGCCCAGGGGATCAGCCCCAGCATTTT.

Sample share makes this clonotype medium-sized. The chain couples TRBV9 to TRBJ2-2; 10 nucleotides agree with TRBD2. Trimming cost V 0 bases and J 2 bases; bases outside gene matches: 4. The germline CDR1 and CDR2 sequences are SGDLS and YYNGEE. The CDR3 runs to 17 residues. In DNA, the CDR3 is TGTGCCAGCAGCGTAGGGCTAGCGGGAGACAACACCGGGGAGCTGTTTTTT. It translates to CASSVGLAGDNTGELFF.

This CDR3 reads CVSSVEGGPYEQYF. In nucleotides, the CDR3 is TGTGTCTCCAGCGTAGAGGGGGGGCCCTACGAGCAGTACTTC. The J gene is TRBJ2-7, the V gene TRBV9; weak D call: TRBD2 (7 bases). Germline V CDR1 and CDR2: SGDLS, YYNGEE. This CDR3 has 14 residues.

In this sample, this clonotype turned up many times. CDR3 DNA sequence: TGTGCCAGCAGCGTAGCAGTACAGGGCTCCTACAATGAGCAGTTCTTC. It codes for CASSVAVQGSYNEQFF. The V and J genes are TRBV9 and TRBJ2-1; D might be TRBD1 (6 bases). Trimming removed 0 bases at V and 0 bases at J, with 10 bases between. The CDR3 consists of 16 residues. CDR1 is SGDLS and CDR2 is YYNGEE in the germline V gene.

The sample holds many counts of this clonotype. This rearrangement joins TRBV9 to TRBJ2-5, with D possibly being TRBD1 (6 bases). Trimming pared 0 bases from V and 1 base from J, leaving 10 bases between. In germline, CDR1 is SGDLS, CDR2 YYNGEE. CDR3 length equals 15 residues. CDR3 DNA: TGTGCCAGCAGCGTAGCTACAGGGATCCAAGAGACCCAGTACTTC. It codes for CASSVATGIQETQYF.

Many counts were recorded for this clonotype. CDR3 loop: CASSTGAGSSYNEQFF. As DNA, the CDR3 is TGTGCCAGCAGCACAGGAGCGGGTAGCTCCTACAATGAGCAGTTCTTC. This chain joins TRBV9 and TRBJ2-1, with D possibly TRBD2 on 6 matching bases. This CDR3 is 16 amino acids long. Germline-derived CDR1 and CDR2 are SGDLS and YYNGEE. The V end was cut by 4 bases, the J end by 0 bases, with 14 bases between.

There are many counts of this clonotype. The chain couples TRBV9 to TRBJ2-3; possibly TRBD2 for D (6 bases). The V gene's germline CDR1 is SGDLS and CDR2 YYNGEE. This CDR3 spans 15 amino acids. With 0 bases removed from V and 1 base from J, the gap between germline ends came to 9 bases. The CDR3 region is CASSVEGGGTDTQYF. The CDR3 coding sequence is TGTGCCAGCAGCGTAGAGGGCGGGGGCACAGATACGCAGTATTTT.

This clonotype has a count of ten or more. V and J are TRBV9 and TRBJ2-7; D gene uncertain. V was shortened by 0 bases and J by 1 base, with 11 bases between the two germline ends. CDR3 length: 15 residues. Germline CDR1 reads SGDLS; CDR2 reads YYNGEE. The CDR3 DNA is TGTGCCAGCAGCGTAGAAAGTAAGTTTTCCTACGAGCAGTACTTC. This gives the protein CASSVESKFSYEQYF.

This clonotype has a count of ten or more. The CDR3: CASSPGQGVTEAFF. The CDR3 bases are TGTGCCAGCAGCCCGGGACAGGGGGTCACTGAAGCTTTCTTT. The gene calls are TRBV9 and TRBJ1-1; TRBD1 agrees at 11 bases. This CDR3 spans 14 amino acids. The V and J ends lost 4 bases and 4 bases, in that order; junction bases with no gene match: 3. Germline V gene sequence: CDR1 SGDLS, CDR2 YYNGEE.